This T cell receptor (beta chain) was sequenced during a study of glioma-infiltrating T cells after dendritic cell vaccination. Primers: 60 V beta forward and 13 J beta reverse. Sequencing was performed with immunoSEQ multiplex PCR; in TCRdb, only in-frame clones are kept and a portion is missing. The sample consists of about 100,000 clones, 70% to 80% of them appearing once. Blood PBMC samples: pre-vaccination, two weeks post third vaccination, and at tumor progression. This clonotype was sampled from a human donor with glioblastoma. The sequences come from blood, collected before dendritic cell vaccination.

The CDR3 DNA sequence: TGTGCCAGCAGTCTACAGGGGGCAGTTGGGTATGGCTACACCTTC. It is translated as CASSLQGAVGYGYTF. The V gene is TRBV2, the J gene TRBJ1-2; 9 bases agree with TRBD1. Germline V gene data show CDR1 as SNHLY and CDR2 as FYNNEI. Trimming removed 5 bases from V and 5 bases from J; junction bases left unmatched: 9. The CDR3 spans 15 residues.